This TCR beta chain was documented in a study of tumor-infiltrating lymphocytes in primary liver carcinoma. Overall study context: Stage T1-T3 N0M0 tumors measured 4.2 to 10 cm at most.

The CDR3 contains 16 residues. Germline V gene sequence: CDR1 GTSNPN, CDR2 SVGIG (reference sequence). The study's findings and limits: Tumor-adjacent and tumor-blood pairs shared less of their repertoires than tumor region pairs shared.

DNA and RNA were both co-extracted from approximately 22-30 mg of bulk tissue that had not been sorted. Treatment-naive at the time, the patients had chronic HBV infection. Samples were taken from five separate regions (per tumor). In regard to this clonotype: Its specificity is unknown. The junction departs from the called germline gene at one end, perhaps through a read error.

From 450 to 550 ng total RNA, TCR beta cDNA was generated with a primer in the constant region. Employing slightly modified ARM-PCR, three nested multiplex PCR rounds were run, and these gave rise to the TCR beta libraries. Two initial PCR rounds of roughly 10 cycles each paired TRBV1-TRBV30 forward primers with a C-beta reverse primer. One entry per CDR3 protein results from TCRdb running MiXCR on the multiplex PCR reads. The sample holds 20,000 to 25,000 distinct CDR3 sequences; about 80% are singletons and the top ten take just under 40%. The chain has TRBV30 and TRBJ1-1; D call uncertain. Source material: liver tumor tissue from sampling region 1. This sample's subset: tumor region T1, superior pole. This sequence originates from a woman in her 30s with primary liver carcinoma and hepatitis B virus infection. CDR3 loop: CTWSAGGRLSNTEAFF. The DNA of the CDR3 is TGTACCTGGAGTGCAGGAGGCAGGCTTTCGAACACTGAAGCTTTCTTT.